The 28 T cell receptor beta chains below were found in one sample sequenced in a study of chemoradiotherapy in HPV16-positive cancers. Clones were sequenced by immunoSEQ multiplex PCR, and TCRdb holds only the in-frame ones, with some missing. The sample yields fewer than 15,000 clones, about nine tenths seen once. Specimen: blood, collected from a patient who underwent chemoradiotherapy. The receptors derive from a human donor with HPV-associated anogenital cancer.

This chain's CDR3 is CASSRYSGGHEQFF. Written as DNA, the CDR3 is TGTGCCAGCAGCCGGTACTCAGGGGGGCATGAGCAGTTCTTC. The chain carries TRBV4-2 and TRBJ2-1; perhaps TRBD1 as D (7 bases). Trimming stripped 4 bases from V and 8 bases from J, with 15 bases between. The length of the CDR3 is 14 residues. Germline V gene lookup returns CDR1 LGHNA and CDR2 YNFKEQ.

The rearrangement links TRBV7-6 to TRBJ2-7; D gene ambiguous. With 5 bases removed from V and 6 bases from J, the gap between germline ends came to 14 bases. Per germline, CDR1 SGHVS and CDR2 FNYEAQ. This CDR3 spans 13 amino acids. CDR3 in amino acids: CASSGGRVAEQYF. In DNA form, the CDR3 reads TGTGCCAGCAGCGGCGGCCGGGTGGCCGAGCAGTACTTC.

The chain's CDR3 is CASSPRGTGRYEQYF. Written as DNA, the CDR3 is TGTGCCAGCAGCCCTAGGGGGACAGGGCGCTACGAGCAGTACTTC. The chain combines TRBV27 with TRBJ2-7, with 9 positions matching TRBD1. This CDR3 is built from 15 residues. The trim removed 6 bases at V and 3 bases at J, leaving 9 bases unmatched. CDR1 and CDR2 from the germline V gene are MNHEY and SMNVEV (reference sequence).

This chain links TRBV7-9 with TRBJ2-3, with TRBD2 identical over 12 bases. Germline V gene sequence: CDR1 SEHNR, CDR2 FQNEAQ (reference sequence). The CDR3 loop spans 18 amino acids. The V segment lost 1 base and the J segment 0 bases; nucleotides outside the gene matches: 5. CDR3 loop: CASSLGPSGGDSTDTQYF. The CDR3 DNA follows: TGTGCCAGCAGCTTAGGTCCTAGCGGGGGGGATAGCACAGATACGCAGTATTTT. Together with reference TRBV7-9 and TRBJ2-3, the CDR3 gives the full variable domain: DTGVSQNPRHKITKRGQNVTFRCDPISEHNRLYWYRQTLGQGPEFLTYFQNEAQLEKSRLLSDRFSAERPKGSFSTLEIQRTEQGDSAMYLCASSLGPSGGDSTDTQYFGPGTRLTVL.

The chain couples TRBV18 to TRBJ2-1; 9 bases agree with TRBD2. This CDR3 spans 16 amino acids. Germline V lookup: CDR1 KGHSH, CDR2 LQKENI. V lost 5 bases to trimming and J lost 4 bases; unmatched junction nucleotides: 9. CDR3 nucleotide sequence: TGTGCCAGCTCAGGGGAGCGGGGGGCATATTACAATGAGCAGTTCTTC. Amino acids: CASSGERGAYYNEQFF.

The chain combines TRBV2 with TRBJ1-5; TRBD1 agrees at 8 bases. V shed 6 bases and J 2 bases; nucleotides not matched to a gene: 3. Germline CDR1 reads SNHLY; CDR2 reads FYNNEI. This CDR3 spans 14 amino acids. For the CDR3, the DNA is TGTGCCAGCAGGTTGGACAGGGGCAATCAGCCCCAGCATTTT. Protein sequence: CASRLDRGNQPQHF. Using reference TRBV2 and TRBJ1-5 for the parts outside the CDR3, the full variable domain is EPEVTQTPSHQVTQMGQEVILRCVPISNHLYFYWYRQILGQKVEFLVSFYNNEISEKSEIFDDQFSVERPDGSNFTLKIRSTKLEDSAMYFCASRLDRGNQPQHFGDGTRLSIL.

The V gene is TRBV19, the J gene TRBJ2-2; 8 bases align to TRBD1. CDR1 is LNHDA and CDR2 is SQIVND in the germline V gene (reference sequence). The CDR3 length is 15 residues. J lost 5 bases, V lost 4 bases, and 6 bases had no gene match. The CDR3 here is CASSTGQAGTGELFF. DNA for the CDR3: TGTGCCAGTAGTACGGGACAGGCGGGGACCGGGGAGCTGTTTTTT.

The rearrangement uses TRBV2 and TRBJ2-5, with no clear D. The CDR3 spans 12 residues. Trimming pared 7 bases from V and 7 bases from J, leaving 13 bases between. CDR1 and CDR2 (germline): SNHLY, FYNNEI. The CDR3 nucleotides read TGTGCCAGCAATATGGTGCCGGGGACCCAGTACTTC. Its protein product is CASNMVPGTQYF.

The chain links TRBV5-6 to TRBJ2-7; no definite D call. Trimming shortened V by 1 base and J by 6 bases, and 5 bases separated the two germline ends. This CDR3 has 11 residues. Germline V gene data show CDR1 as SGHDT and CDR2 as YYEEEE. CDR3 nucleotide sequence: TGTGCCAGCAGCTTGTTCTCCGAGCAGTACTTC. Residues: CASSLFSEQYF.

The V gene is TRBV25-1, the J gene TRBJ2-2, with 9 bases lining up with TRBD2. This CDR3 is 16 amino acids long. V gave up 3 bases and J gave up 4 bases; unmatched junction bases: 6. The germline gives CDR1 MGHDK, CDR2 SYGVNS. Here the CDR3 DNA reads TGTGCCAGCAGTGATAGGCTAGCGGGGAGCACCGGGGAGCTGTTTTTT. This gives the protein CASSDRLAGSTGELFF.

This clone was detected only once. The V call is TRBV5-4, the J call TRBJ1-6; D might be TRBD1 (6 bases). Trimming removed 6 bases at V and 5 bases at J, with 15 bases between. CDR1 is SGHNT and CDR2 is YYREEE in the germline V gene (reference sequence). The CDR3 spans 15 residues. As DNA, the CDR3 is TGTGCCAGCAACAACGGGGGCAAAAATAATTCACCCCTCCACTTT. Protein: CASNNGGKNNSPLHF.

CDR3: CASSLEDRSSYEQYF. In DNA, the CDR3 is TGTGCCAGCAGCTTAGAAGACAGGTCTTCCTACGAGCAGTACTTC. The rearrangement uses TRBV7-6 and TRBJ2-7, with D maybe TRBD1 (6 bases). The CDR3 is 15 amino acids. Germline CDR1 reads SGHVS; CDR2 reads FNYEAQ. The ends were cut back, 1 base at V and 1 base at J, with 11 bases in the middle.

This chain uses TRBV4-1 with TRBJ1-2, with 8 bases matching TRBD1. J gave up 6 bases and V 1 base, and 4 bases lay outside the gene matches. The CDR3 has 14 residues. The germline gives CDR1 MGHRA, CDR2 YSYEKL. Written as DNA, the CDR3 is TGCGCCAGCAGCCAAGTAGGACAGGGTGATGGCTACACCTTC. Protein sequence: CASSQVGQGDGYTF.

The chain couples TRBV6-6 to TRBJ1-5, with D possibly TRBD1 on 6 matching bases. The CDR3 is 15 amino acids. Germline lookup yields CDR1 MNHNY and CDR2 SVGAGI (reference sequence). Trimming removed 2 bases at V and 9 bases at J, with 17 bases between. CDR3 sequence (DNA): TGTGCCAGCAGTTACCCGACGGCCCAACAGGGGCCCCAGCATTTT. It yields the protein CASSYPTAQQGPQHF.

J is TRBJ2-5 and V is TRBV29-1; D tentatively reads TRBD1 or TRBD2 (7 bases each). CDR3 size: 14 residues. Germline-derived CDR1 and CDR2 are SQVTM and ANQGSEA. Trimming shortened V by 4 bases and J by 6 bases, and 18 bases separated the two germline ends. This chain's CDR3 is CSVVPQGGRQTQYF. Here the CDR3 DNA reads TGCAGCGTTGTACCTCAGGGGGGGAGGCAGACCCAGTACTTC. Combining the CDR3 with reference TRBV29-1 and TRBJ2-5 gives the whole variable domain SAVISQKPSRDICQRGTSLTIQCQVDSQVTMMFWYRQQPGQSLTLIATANQGSEATYESGFVIDKFPISRPNLTFSTLTVSNMSPEDSSIYLCSVVPQGGRQTQYFGPGTRLLVL.

The V and J genes are TRBV9 and TRBJ1-1, with 12 bases fitting TRBD1. The V and J ends lost 4 bases and 3 bases, in that order; junction bases with no gene match: 10. CDR3 length equals 17 residues. Germline V gives CDR1 SGDLS, CDR2 YYNGEE. The CDR3 is CASSLRDRGRGYTEAFF. In DNA, the CDR3 is TGTGCCAGCAGCTTGCGGGACAGGGGGCGTGGGTACACTGAAGCTTTCTTT. Drawing the rest from reference TRBV9 and TRBJ1-1, the complete variable domain is DSGVTQTPKHLITATGQRVTLRCSPRSGDLSVYWYQQSLDQGLQFLIQYYNGEERAKGNILERFSAQQFPDLHSELNLSSLELGDSALYFCASSLRDRGRGYTEAFFGQGTRLTVV.

This rearrangement joins TRBV4-1 to TRBJ2-7; D gene ambiguous. This CDR3 region has 16 residues. Germline CDR1 and CDR2: MGHRA and YSYEKL. With 0 bases removed from V and 3 bases from J, the gap between germline ends came to 15 bases. CDR3 in amino acids: CASSQDSQIPFYEQYF. DNA of the CDR3: TGCGCCAGCAGCCAAGATTCACAGATTCCCTTCTACGAGCAGTACTTC.

This rearrangement joins TRBV29-1 to TRBJ2-2, with D perhaps TRBD1 (5 bases). Germline loops: CDR1 SQVTM, CDR2 ANQGSEA. The CDR3 spans 17 residues. Trimming stripped 1 base from V and 1 base from J, with 16 bases between. The CDR3 reads CSVEGWEGQKNTGELFF. CDR3 nucleotides: TGCAGCGTTGAAGGTTGGGAAGGACAAAAGAACACCGGGGAGCTGTTTTTT.

This rearrangement joins TRBV12-5 to TRBJ1-1; no clear D. The V end was cut by 3 bases, the J end by 4 bases, with 15 bases between. This CDR3 region has 15 residues. The germline CDR1 and CDR2 sequences are LGHNT and FRNRAP. CDR3 region: CASGFTHYGRTEAFF. The CDR3 nucleotides are TGTGCTAGTGGTTTCACCCATTACGGGCGCACTGAAGCTTTCTTT. Based on the CDR3 plus reference TRBV12-5 and TRBJ1-1, the full variable domain is DARVTQTPRHKVTEMGQEVTMRCQPILGHNTVFWYRQTMMQGLELLAYFRNRAPLDDSGMPKDRFSAEMPDATLATLKIQPSEPRDSAVYFCASGFTHYGRTEAFFGQGTRLTVV.

This clone was recorded a few times. CDR3 loop: CASSMGSQVGYTEAFF. CDR3 nucleotide sequence: TGTGCCAGTAGTATGGGTTCCCAGGTCGGGTACACTGAAGCTTTCTTT. This sequence joins TRBV19 and TRBJ1-1; D remains unclear. The CDR3 is made up of 16 amino acids. Germline assignment: CDR1 LNHDA and CDR2 SQIVND (reference sequence). The V gene lost 3 bases and the J gene lost 3 bases, with 17 bases spanning the gap.

This rearrangement joins TRBV5-1 to TRBJ1-5; D is unclear. This CDR3 is built from 16 residues. V gave up 4 bases and J gave up 0 bases, with 14 bases separating them. Per germline, CDR1 SGHRS and CDR2 YFSETQ. The CDR3 sequence: CASSPHGPFSNQPQHF. Written as DNA, the CDR3 is TGCGCCAGCAGCCCCCACGGGCCGTTTAGCAATCAGCCCCAGCATTTT. The full variable domain, with the rest looked up from reference TRBV5-1 and TRBJ1-5, is KAGVTQTPRYLIKTRGQQVTLSCSPISGHRSVSWYQQTPGQGLQFLFEYFSETQRNKGNFPGRFSGRQFSNSRSEMNVSTLELGDSALYLCASSPHGPFSNQPQHFGDGTRLSIL.

The chain carries TRBV25-1 and TRBJ1-4, with a tentative D call TRBD1 (5 bases). Trimming stripped 3 bases from V and 10 bases from J, with 15 bases between. The length of the CDR3 is 14 residues. CDR1 and CDR2 from the germline V gene are MGHDK and SYGVNS. CDR3: CASSEEGWLGKLFF. DNA for the CDR3: TGTGCCAGCAGTGAGGAGGGGTGGCTTGGAAAACTGTTTTTT.

The rearrangement joins TRBV5-1 to TRBJ2-7, with D perhaps TRBD1 (5 bases). CDR3 length: 14 amino acids. CDR1 and CDR2 from the germline V gene are SGHRS and YFSETQ. V was clipped by 7 bases and J by 4 bases, with 18 bases between them. The CDR3 nucleotides read TGCGCCAGCGCCGCCGAAGGGGCCTGGTACGAGCAGTACTTC. Its protein product is CASAAEGAWYEQYF.

J is TRBJ2-1 and V is TRBV5-1, with 11 bases aligning to TRBD2. Unmatched junction bases numbered 7, after V lost 4 bases and J lost 10 bases. Germline values: CDR1 SGHRS, CDR2 YFSETQ. The CDR3 sequence is 14 residues long. This CDR3 is CASSLSGGDWEQFF. CDR3 nucleotide sequence: TGCGCCAGCAGCCTTAGCGGGGGGGACTGGGAGCAGTTCTTC.

The V call is TRBV6-6, the J call TRBJ2-1, with D maybe TRBD2 (6 bases). Germline CDR1 and CDR2: MNHNY and SVGAGI (reference sequence). With 7 bases removed from V and 2 bases from J, the gap between germline ends came to 9 bases. This CDR3 is 13 amino acids long. This chain's CDR3 is CASIGGAYNEQFF. The DNA for the CDR3 is TGTGCCAGCATTGGCGGGGCCTACAATGAGCAGTTCTTC.

The genes are TRBV2 and TRBJ1-5; 9 positions match TRBD1. The V segment lost 6 bases and the J segment 4 bases; nucleotides outside the gene matches: 7. This CDR3 region has 15 residues. Germline V gene lookup returns CDR1 SNHLY and CDR2 FYNNEI. The CDR3 bases are TGTGCCAGCAGCCCGATAGACAGGGGGAATCAGCCCCAGCATTTT. Amino acids: CASSPIDRGNQPQHF.

This chain connects TRBV11-2 to TRBJ1-5; D gene ambiguous. The V gene lost 1 base and the J gene lost 0 bases, with 7 bases spanning the gap. This CDR3 contains 15 residues. Germline CDR1 is SGHAT and CDR2 is FQNNGV. The CDR3, as DNA: TGTGCCAGCAGCTTAGGAGGTTATAGCAATCAGCCCCAGCATTTT. Amino acids: CASSLGGYSNQPQHF.

The chain is built from TRBV29-1 and TRBJ2-7; tentatively, D is TRBD1 (5 bases). The CDR3 spans 15 residues. The germline CDR1 and CDR2 sequences are SQVTM and ANQGSEA. V was pared by 8 bases and J by 2 bases, with 22 bases between. The CDR3 protein is CSTSKGEGGPYEQYF. As DNA, the CDR3 is TGCAGCACCTCAAAAGGGGAAGGTGGGCCCTACGAGCAGTACTTC.